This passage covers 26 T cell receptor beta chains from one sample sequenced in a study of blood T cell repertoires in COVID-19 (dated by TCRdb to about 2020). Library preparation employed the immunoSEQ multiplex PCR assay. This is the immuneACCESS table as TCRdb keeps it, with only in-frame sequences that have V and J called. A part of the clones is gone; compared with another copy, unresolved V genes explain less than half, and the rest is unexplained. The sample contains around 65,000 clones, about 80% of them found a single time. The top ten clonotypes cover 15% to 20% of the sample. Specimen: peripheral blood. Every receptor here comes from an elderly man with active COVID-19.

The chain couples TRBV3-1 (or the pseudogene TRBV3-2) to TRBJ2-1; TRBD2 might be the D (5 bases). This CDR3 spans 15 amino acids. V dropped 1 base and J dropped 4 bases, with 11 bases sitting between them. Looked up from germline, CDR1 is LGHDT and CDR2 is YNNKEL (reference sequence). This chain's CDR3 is CASSQGRAAYNEQFF. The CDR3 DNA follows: TGTGCCAGCAGCCAAGGTAGAGCGGCGTACAATGAGCAGTTCTTC.

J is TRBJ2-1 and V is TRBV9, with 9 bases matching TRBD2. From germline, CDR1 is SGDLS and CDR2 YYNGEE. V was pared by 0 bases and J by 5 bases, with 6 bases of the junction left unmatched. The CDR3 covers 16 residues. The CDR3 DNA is TGTGCCAGCAGCGTAGGGGCTAGCGGGACCCACAATGAGCAGTTCTTC. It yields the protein CASSVGASGTHNEQFF.

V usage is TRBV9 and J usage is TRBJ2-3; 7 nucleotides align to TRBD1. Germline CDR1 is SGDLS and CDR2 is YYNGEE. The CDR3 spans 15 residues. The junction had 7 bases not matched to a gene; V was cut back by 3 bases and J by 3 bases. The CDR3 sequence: CASSERTGRTDTQYF. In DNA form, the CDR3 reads TGTGCCAGCAGCGAGCGGACAGGAAGAACAGATACGCAGTATTTT.

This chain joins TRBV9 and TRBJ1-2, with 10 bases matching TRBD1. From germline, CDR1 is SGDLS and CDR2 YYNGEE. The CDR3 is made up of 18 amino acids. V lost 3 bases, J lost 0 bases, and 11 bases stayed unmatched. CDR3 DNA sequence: TGTGCCAGCAGCGCCCCCCGGGACAGGGGACTTTCTAACTATGGCTACACCTTC. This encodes CASSAPRDRGLSNYGYTF.

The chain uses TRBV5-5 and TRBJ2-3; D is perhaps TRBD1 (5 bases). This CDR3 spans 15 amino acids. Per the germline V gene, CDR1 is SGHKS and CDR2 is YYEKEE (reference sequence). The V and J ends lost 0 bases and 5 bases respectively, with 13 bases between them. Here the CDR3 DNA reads TGTGCCAGCAGCTTGGAGTCCAGGGCTAGAGATACGCAGTATTTT. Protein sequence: CASSLESRARDTQYF.

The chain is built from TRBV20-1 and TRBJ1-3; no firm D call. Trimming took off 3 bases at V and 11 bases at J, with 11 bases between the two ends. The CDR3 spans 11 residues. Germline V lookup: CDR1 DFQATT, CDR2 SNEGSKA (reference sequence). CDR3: CSASGDLAIYF. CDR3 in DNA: TGCAGTGCTAGCGGGGATTTGGCCATATATTTT.

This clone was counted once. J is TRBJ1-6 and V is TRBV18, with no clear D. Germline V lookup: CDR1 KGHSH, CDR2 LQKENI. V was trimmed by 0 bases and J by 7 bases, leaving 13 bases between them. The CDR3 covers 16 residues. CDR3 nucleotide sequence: TGTGCCAGCTCACCACCCGGGGTCTCGTCGAATTCACCCCTCCACTTT. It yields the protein CASSPPGVSSNSPLHF.

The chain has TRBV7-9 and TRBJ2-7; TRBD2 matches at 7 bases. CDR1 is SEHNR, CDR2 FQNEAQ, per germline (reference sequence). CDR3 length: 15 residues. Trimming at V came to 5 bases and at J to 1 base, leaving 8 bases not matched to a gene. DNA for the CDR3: TGTGCCAGCAGCGACTGGGGGGGATTTTCCTACGAGCAGTACTTC. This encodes CASSDWGGFSYEQYF. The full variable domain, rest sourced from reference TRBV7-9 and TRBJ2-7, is DTGVSQNPRHKITKRGQNVTFRCDPISEHNRLYWYRQTLGQGPEFLTYFQNEAQLEKSRLLSDRFSAERPKGSFSTLEIQRTEQGDSAMYLCASSDWGGFSYEQYFGPGTRLTVT.

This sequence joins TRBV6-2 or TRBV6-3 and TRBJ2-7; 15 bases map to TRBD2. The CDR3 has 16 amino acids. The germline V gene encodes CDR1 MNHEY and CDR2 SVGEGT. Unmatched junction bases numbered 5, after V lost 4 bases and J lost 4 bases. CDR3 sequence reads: CASSSGTSGRTYEQYF. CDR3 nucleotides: TGTGCCAGCAGTTCAGGGACTAGCGGGAGGACATACGAGCAGTACTTC.

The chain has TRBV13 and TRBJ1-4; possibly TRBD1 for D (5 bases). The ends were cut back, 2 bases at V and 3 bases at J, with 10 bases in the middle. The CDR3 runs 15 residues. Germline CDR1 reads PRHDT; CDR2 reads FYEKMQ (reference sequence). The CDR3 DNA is TGTGCCAGCAGCTTAAGTACAGGATCTAATGAAAAACTGTTTTTT. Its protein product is CASSLSTGSNEKLFF.

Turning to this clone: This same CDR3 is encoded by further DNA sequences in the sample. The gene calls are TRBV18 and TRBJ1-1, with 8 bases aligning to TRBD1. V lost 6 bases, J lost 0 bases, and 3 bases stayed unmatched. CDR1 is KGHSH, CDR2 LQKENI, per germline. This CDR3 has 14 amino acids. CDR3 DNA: TGTGCCAGCTCGCCGGACAGGGTGAACACTGAAGCTTTCTTT. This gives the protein CASSPDRVNTEAFF.

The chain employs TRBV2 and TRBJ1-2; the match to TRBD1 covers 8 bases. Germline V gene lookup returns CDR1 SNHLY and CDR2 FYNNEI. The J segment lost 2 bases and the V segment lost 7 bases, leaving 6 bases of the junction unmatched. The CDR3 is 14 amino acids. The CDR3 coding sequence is TGTGCCAGCACCCGTCGGACAGGGAACTATGGCTACACCTTC. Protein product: CASTRRTGNYGYTF.

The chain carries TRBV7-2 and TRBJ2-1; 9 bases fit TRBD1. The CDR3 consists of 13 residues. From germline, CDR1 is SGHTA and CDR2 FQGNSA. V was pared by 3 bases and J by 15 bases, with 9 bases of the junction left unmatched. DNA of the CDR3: TGTGCCAGCAGCTTCCCACCGGGACAGGGTTTGTTCTTC. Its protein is CASSFPPGQGLFF.

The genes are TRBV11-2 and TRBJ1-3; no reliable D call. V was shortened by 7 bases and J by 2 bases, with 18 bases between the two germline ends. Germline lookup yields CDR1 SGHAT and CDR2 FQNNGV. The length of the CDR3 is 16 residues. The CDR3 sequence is CASNSWVDTAGNTIYF. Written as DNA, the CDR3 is TGTGCCAGCAACTCCTGGGTAGACACTGCTGGAAACACCATATATTTT.

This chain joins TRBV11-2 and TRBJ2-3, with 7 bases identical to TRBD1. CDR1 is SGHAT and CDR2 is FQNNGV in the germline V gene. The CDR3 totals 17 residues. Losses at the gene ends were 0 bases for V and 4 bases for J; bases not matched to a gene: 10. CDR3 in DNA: TGTGCCAGCAGCTTAGAAATGAGGGGGCGGGTAGCAGATACGCAGTATTTT. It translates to CASSLEMRGRVADTQYF.

DNA of the CDR3: TGTGCCAGCAGCCAAGATCAGGGGAGCACAGATACGCAGTATTTT. Protein: CASSQDQGSTDTQYF. The chain has TRBV4-2 and TRBJ2-3; possibly TRBD1 for D (6 bases). Germline CDR1 is LGHNA and CDR2 is YNFKEQ. The V and J ends lost 0 bases and 0 bases respectively, with 7 bases between them. The CDR3 runs to 15 residues.

DNA of the CDR3: TGCGCCAGCAGCCAAGCGGAGTACAACAACTATGGCTACACCTTC. Protein sequence: CASSQAEYNNYGYTF. This chain joins TRBV4-1 and TRBJ1-2, with D unresolved. This CDR3 spans 15 amino acids. The germline V gene encodes CDR1 MGHRA and CDR2 YSYEKL. V was cut by 1 base and J by 2 bases, with 11 bases left in between.

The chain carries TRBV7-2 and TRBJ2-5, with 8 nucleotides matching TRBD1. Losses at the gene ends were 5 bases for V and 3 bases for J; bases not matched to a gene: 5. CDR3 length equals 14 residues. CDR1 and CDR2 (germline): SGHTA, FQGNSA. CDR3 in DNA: TGTGCCAGCAGCCCAGGGGACAGGAAAGAGACCCAGTACTTC. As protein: CASSPGDRKETQYF. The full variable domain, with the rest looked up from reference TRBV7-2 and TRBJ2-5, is GAGVSQSPSNKVTEKGKDVELRCDPISGHTALYWYRQSLGQGLEFLIYFQGNSAPDKSGLPSDRFSAERTGGSVSTLTIQRTQQEDSAVYLCASSPGDRKETQYFGPGTRLLVL.

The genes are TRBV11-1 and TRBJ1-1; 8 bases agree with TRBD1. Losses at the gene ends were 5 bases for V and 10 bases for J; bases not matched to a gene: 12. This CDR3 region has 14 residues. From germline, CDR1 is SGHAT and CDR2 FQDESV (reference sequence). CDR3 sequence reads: CASSRDRSKDSAFF. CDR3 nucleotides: TGTGCCAGCAGCCGGGACAGGTCCAAAGACTCAGCTTTCTTT.

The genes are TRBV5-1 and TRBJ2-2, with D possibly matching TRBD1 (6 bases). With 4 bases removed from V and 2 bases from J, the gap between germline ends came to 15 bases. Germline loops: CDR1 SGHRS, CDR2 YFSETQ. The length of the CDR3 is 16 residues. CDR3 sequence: CASSLRRGGNTGELFF. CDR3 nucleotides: TGCGCCAGCAGCCTGCGCAGGGGCGGTAACACCGGGGAGCTGTTTTTT.

The CDR3 sequence: CASSAQGGTYNEQFF. CDR3 nucleotide sequence: TGTGCCAGCAGCGCCCAGGGAGGGACATACAATGAGCAGTTCTTC. This chain joins TRBV7-3 and TRBJ2-1; tentatively, D is TRBD2 (7 bases). Per the germline V gene, CDR1 is SGHTA and CDR2 is FQGTGA. Trimming removed 5 bases at V and 4 bases at J, with 15 bases between. The CDR3 has 15 amino acids.

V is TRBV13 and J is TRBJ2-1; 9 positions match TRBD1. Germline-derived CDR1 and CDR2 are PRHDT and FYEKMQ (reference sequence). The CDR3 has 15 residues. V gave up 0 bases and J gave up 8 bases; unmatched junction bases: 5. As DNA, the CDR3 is TGTGCCAGCAGCTTAGGGGTACAGGGGGCCTATGAGCAGTTCTTC. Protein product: CASSLGVQGAYEQFF. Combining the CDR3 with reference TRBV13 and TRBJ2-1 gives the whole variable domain AAGVIQSPRHLIKEKRETATLKCYPIPRHDTVYWYQQGPGQDPQFLISFYEKMQSDKGSIPDRFSAQQFSDYHSELNMSSLELGDSALYFCASSLGVQGAYEQFFGPGTRLTVL.

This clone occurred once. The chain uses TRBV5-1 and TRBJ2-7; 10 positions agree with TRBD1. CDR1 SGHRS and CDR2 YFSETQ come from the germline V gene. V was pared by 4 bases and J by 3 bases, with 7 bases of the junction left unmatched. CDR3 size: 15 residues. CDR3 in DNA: TGCGCCAGCAGCACGGATGGGACAGGGGTCTACGAGCAGTACTTC. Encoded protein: CASSTDGTGVYEQYF.

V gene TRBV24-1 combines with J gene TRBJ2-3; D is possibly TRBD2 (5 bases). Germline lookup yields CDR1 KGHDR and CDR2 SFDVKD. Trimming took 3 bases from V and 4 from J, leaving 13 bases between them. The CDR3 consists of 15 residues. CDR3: CATSDGRRTADTQYF. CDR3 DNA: TGTGCCACCAGTGATGGAAGGAGGACGGCAGATACGCAGTATTTT.

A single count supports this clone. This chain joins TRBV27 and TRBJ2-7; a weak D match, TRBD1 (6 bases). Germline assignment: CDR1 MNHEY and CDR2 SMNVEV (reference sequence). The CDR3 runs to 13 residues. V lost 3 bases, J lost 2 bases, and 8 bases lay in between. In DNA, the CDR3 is TGTGCCAGCAGTTTCACAGGGCCCTACGAGCAGTACTTC. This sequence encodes CASSFTGPYEQYF.

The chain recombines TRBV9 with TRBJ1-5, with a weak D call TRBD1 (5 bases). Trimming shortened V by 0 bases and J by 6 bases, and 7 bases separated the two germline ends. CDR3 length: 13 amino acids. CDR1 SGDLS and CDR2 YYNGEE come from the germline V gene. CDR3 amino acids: CASSVAQGQPQHF. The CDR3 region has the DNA TGTGCCAGCAGCGTAGCTCAGGGTCAGCCCCAGCATTTT.